Listed below are T cell receptor beta chains from one sample, sequenced in a study of blood T cell repertoires in COVID-19. Clones were read by immunoSEQ multiplex PCR, and TCRdb kept only the in-frame ones, dropping some. Among approximately 170,000 clones listed, 70% to 90% were seen once. Sequencing input: peripheral blood. These receptors were collected from an elderly man with COVID-19, enrolled during active disease. The CDR3 runs from the conserved cysteine through the conserved F or W. D genes are given only for firm matches. Part of the rows lack a size; the others show once, few, many or a class for expanded clones.

v_call	j_call	clone_size	d_call	cdr3_aa	cdr3_nt
TRBV6-5	TRBJ2-5	.	.	CASAREVRRETQYF	TGTGCCAGCGCCCGGGAAGTCCGGAGGGAGACCCAGTACTTC
TRBV4-2	TRBJ1-6	.	.	CASSQAQGNSPLHF	TGTGCCAGCAGCCAAGCCCAGGGGAATTCACCCCTCCACTTT
TRBV9	TRBJ2-3	.	.	CASSVGRGTDTQYF	TGTGCCAGCAGCGTAGGCCGGGGGACAGATACGCAGTATTTT
TRBV18	TRBJ2-2	.	.	CASSPPSGGPTGELFF	TGTGCCAGCTCACCACCGTCAGGGGGGCCTACCGGGGAGCTGTTTTTT
TRBV18	TRBJ1-2	.	.	CASSPPVPGLYGYTF	TGTGCCAGCTCACCACCGGTACCAGGATTATATGGCTACACCTTC
TRBV5-1	TRBJ2-2	.	.	CASSLTAVNTGELFF	TGCGCCAGCAGCTTGACGGCGGTGAACACCGGGGAGCTGTTTTTT
TRBV23-1	TRBJ1-1	.	.	CASSQSLLGSMNTEAFF	TGCGCCAGCAGTCAATCGCTGTTGGGCAGCATGAACACTGAAGCTTTCTTT
TRBV7-3	TRBJ1-3	.	.	CASSLLNWGRLSGNTIYF	TGTGCCAGCAGCTTATTAAATTGGGGGAGGCTCTCTGGAAACACCATATATTTT
TRBV11-2	TRBJ1-5	.	TRBD1	CASSPRGTGGNQPQHF	TGTGCCAGCAGCCCTAGGGGGACAGGGGGCAATCAGCCCCAGCATTTT
TRBV6-6	TRBJ1-1	.	TRBD1	CASTKGTDEAFF	TGTGCCAGCACCAAGGGGACAGATGAAGCTTTCTTT
TRBV2	TRBJ2-1	.	.	CASSEVARAYNEQFF	TGTGCCAGCAGTGAAGTAGCGAGGGCCTACAATGAGCAGTTCTTC
TRBV5-1	TRBJ2-1	.	TRBD1	CASSLYVDRVNEQFF	TGCGCCAGCAGCTTGTATGTCGACAGGGTAAATGAGCAGTTCTTC
TRBV5-1	TRBJ1-3	.	TRBD1	CASSLGQGENTIYF	TGCGCCAGCAGCTTGGGACAGGGGGAAAACACCATATATTTT
TRBV7-9	TRBJ1-4	.	TRBD1	CAIPGQGEKLFF	TGTGCCATCCCGGGACAGGGAGAAAAACTGTTTTTT
TRBV5-1	TRBJ2-1	.	.	CASKADRSYNEQFF	TGCGCCAGCAAGGCGGATCGCTCCTACAATGAGCAGTTCTTC
TRBV15	TRBJ1-5	.	.	CATSARAPSSNQPQHF	TGTGCCACCAGCGCCCGAGCCCCTAGTAGCAATCAGCCCCAGCATTTT
TRBV6-1	TRBJ1-1	.	.	CASSEQGYTEAFF	TGTGCCAGCAGTGAACAGGGATACACTGAAGCTTTCTTT
TRBV27	TRBJ2-1	.	TRBD2	CASSSSRGGLGNEQFF	TGTGCCAGCAGTTCATCGCGGGGGGGCCTAGGGAATGAGCAGTTCTTC
TRBV19	TRBJ1-1	.	.	CASSIDRSGEAFF	TGTGCCAGTAGTATCGACAGGTCGGGGGAAGCTTTCTTT
TRBV7-3	TRBJ2-1	.	TRBD2	CASSLLAGSSYNEQFF	TGTGCCAGCAGCTTATTAGCGGGGAGCTCCTACAATGAGCAGTTCTTC
TRBV5-1	TRBJ2-7	.	.	CASSLQLSYEQYF	TGCGCCAGCAGCTTACAGCTCTCCTACGAGCAGTACTTC
TRBV7-3	TRBJ2-7	.	TRBD1	CASSSGTGGTYEQYF	TGTGCCAGCAGCTCAGGGACAGGGGGGACCTACGAGCAGTACTTC
TRBV7-6	TRBJ2-7	.	TRBD1	CASSLVEGQGPYEQYF	TGTGCCAGCAGCTTAGTTGAGGGACAGGGGCCCTACGAGCAGTACTTC
TRBV7-2	TRBJ1-2	.	TRBD1	CASSLAPGQASSNYGYTF	TGTGCCAGCAGCTTAGCACCCGGACAGGCATCCTCTAACTATGGCTACACCTTC
TRBV18	TRBJ2-7	.	TRBD1	CASSPGQGLSYEQYF	TGTGCCAGCTCACCCGGACAGGGACTCTCCTACGAGCAGTACTTC
TRBV11-3	TRBJ2-2	.	TRBD1	CASSLDLTGGFDTGELFF	TGTGCCAGCAGCTTAGATCTGACAGGGGGCTTCGACACCGGGGAGCTGTTTTTT
TRBV3-1/TRBV3-2	TRBJ1-2	.	.	CASSTRQTYGYTF	TGTGCCAGCAGCACGAGACAGACTTATGGCTACACCTTC
TRBV6-5	TRBJ1-4	.	.	CASSPATATNEKLFF	TGTGCCAGCAGTCCCGCGACAGCAACTAATGAAAAACTGTTTTTT
TRBV12-5	TRBJ1-1	.	.	CASGLEIGNTEAFF	TGTGCTAGTGGTTTGGAAATCGGGAACACTGAAGCTTTCTTT
TRBV2	TRBJ2-5	.	TRBD2	CASSPSPGGETQYF	TGTGCCAGCAGCCCCAGCCCGGGGGGGGAGACCCAGTACTTC
TRBV7-8	TRBJ2-3	once	.	CASSLLAGAHLRADTQYF	TGTGCCAGCAGCTTACTGGCGGGGGCTCACCTGCGCGCAGATACGCAGTATTTT
TRBV5-1	TRBJ2-7	.	.	CASSPTPDSYEQYF	TGCGCCAGCAGCCCTACCCCCGACAGTTACGAGCAGTACTTC
TRBV5-1	TRBJ2-5	.	TRBD2	CASSPSTSGVQETQYF	TGCGCCAGCAGCCCCAGCACTAGCGGGGTCCAAGAGACCCAGTACTTC
TRBV6-5	TRBJ2-7	.	.	CASSYRGSYEQYF	TGTGCCAGCAGTTACAGGGGGTCCTACGAGCAGTACTTC
TRBV18	TRBJ1-1	.	TRBD1	CASSEETGRMNTEAFF	TGTGCCAGCTCAGAGGAGACAGGGCGGATGAACACTGAAGCTTTCTTT
TRBV7-9	TRBJ1-6	.	TRBD1	CASSKQGANNSPLHF	TGTGCCAGCAGCAAACAGGGGGCCAACAATTCACCCCTCCACTTT
TRBV4-1	TRBJ1-6	.	.	CASSQDIAPRGASYNSPLHF	TGCGCCAGCAGCCAAGATATTGCCCCCCGGGGGGCGTCCTATAATTCACCCCTCCACTTT
TRBV28	TRBJ2-3	.	.	CASSPRKGRGDTQYF	TGTGCCAGCAGCCCTAGGAAGGGTCGGGGAGATACGCAGTATTTT
TRBV6-2/TRBV6-3	TRBJ1-1	.	.	CASSYQGNEAFF	TGTGCCAGCAGTTACCAGGGAAATGAAGCTTTCTTT
TRBV9	TRBJ2-1	.	TRBD2	CASSVEVTSGNEQFF	TGTGCCAGCAGCGTAGAAGTGACTAGCGGCAATGAGCAGTTCTTC
TRBV29-1	TRBJ2-7	.	.	CSVEGTRDTDYEQYF	TGCAGCGTTGAAGGGACTAGGGACACGGACTACGAGCAGTACTTC
TRBV10-3	TRBJ1-4	.	.	CATRGSGVQATNEKLFF	TGTGCCACCAGGGGCAGCGGGGTCCAGGCGACTAATGAAAAACTGTTTTTT
TRBV6-1	TRBJ1-2	.	TRBD1	CASRSGGGYTF	TGTGCCAGCAGGTCAGGGGGCGGCTACACCTTC
TRBV9	TRBJ2-6	few	.	CASSVGGGANVLTF	TGTGCCAGCAGCGTAGGCGGTGGGGCCAACGTCCTGACTTTC
TRBV25-1	TRBJ1-5	.	.	CASSETGNQPQHF	TGTGCCAGCAGTGAGACAGGTAATCAGCCCCAGCATTTT
TRBV19	TRBJ2-7	.	.	CASSMRVSSYEQYF	TGTGCCAGTAGTATGCGGGTCAGCTCCTACGAGCAGTACTTC
TRBV27	TRBJ1-2	.	.	CASSLSQGGDYGYTF	TGTGCCAGCAGTTTATCCCAGGGAGGGGACTATGGCTACACCTTC
TRBV11-2	TRBJ1-1	once	TRBD1	CASSSGQGRPNTEAFF	TGTGCCAGCAGCTCGGGACAGGGGCGTCCGAACACTGAAGCTTTCTTT
TRBV10-3	TRBJ1-2	.	.	CAISDPDSNYGYTF	TGTGCCATCAGTGATCCCGACAGTAACTATGGCTACACCTTC
TRBV7-9	TRBJ1-1	.	TRBD1	CASSARTGNAAFF	TGTGCCAGCAGCGCTAGGACAGGGAATGCGGCTTTCTTT
TRBV10-3	TRBJ2-7	.	TRBD2	CAIRGTSGSYEQYF	TGTGCCATCAGAGGGACTAGCGGTTCCTACGAGCAGTACTTC
TRBV7-8	TRBJ2-1	.	.	CASSLAGGQTNEQFF	TGTGCCAGCAGCTTAGCGGGGGGACAGACCAATGAGCAGTTCTTC
TRBV6-5	TRBJ1-1	few	.	CASSRQENTEAFF	TGTGCCAGCAGTCGACAGGAGAACACTGAAGCTTTCTTT
TRBV29-1	TRBJ2-7	.	TRBD1	CSARTGIYEQYF	TGCAGCGCTAGGACAGGAATCTACGAGCAGTACTTC
TRBV29-1	TRBJ2-1	.	.	CSVEEAGTAYNEQFF	TGCAGCGTTGAAGAGGCGGGAACCGCCTACAATGAGCAGTTCTTC
TRBV5-4	TRBJ1-1	.	.	CASAPGGVQRNTEAFF	TGTGCCAGCGCCCCGGGGGGGGTACAAAGGAACACTGAAGCTTTCTTT
TRBV5-1	TRBJ1-1	.	.	CASSLEGQGTEAFF	TGCGCCAGCAGCTTGGAAGGGCAGGGCACTGAAGCTTTCTTT